This record concerns one T cell receptor beta chain sequence. Its antigen remains unknown. Only in-frame clones appear in the TCRdb table, and some are missing; sequencing was by immunoSEQ multiplex PCR. The repertoire holds about 37,000 clones, with approximately 83% as singletons. The data derive from a study of CD4 T cells in relation to SARS-CoV-2 and coronaviruses. Study at large: Two subjects were Hispanic; patients were 8 males and a handful of females. Findings and caveats of the study: SARS-CoV-2-driven expansion was significantly weaker in crossreactive than monoreactive clones.

This clonotype was obtained from an adult with COVID-19. The material sequenced was memory CD4+ T cells from PBMCs.

The CDR3 DNA is TGTGCCAGCAGTTCTAGTCGCCTGAGTCACAATGAGCAGTTCTTC. Amino acid sequence: CASSSSRLSHNEQFF. This chain uses TRBV6-2 or TRBV6-3 with TRBJ2-1, with D hard to call. The CDR3 has 15 residues. CDR1 and CDR2 (germline): MNHEY, SVGEGT. V gave up 4 bases and J gave up 5 bases, with 15 bases separating them.